This TCR beta chain was captured in a study of blood T cell repertoires in COVID-19. Study background: COVID-19 samples from acute and convalescent phases originated in the United States, Italy and Spain. The cDNA or gDNA used as material had been derived from T cells, B-cell-depleted T cells, or PBMCs.

Seattle participants joined during active infection and were tracked over time. Methods used by the authors: Scientists estimated how many nucleated cells there were by amplifying reference gene primers. Data came from immunoSEQ multiplex PCR; TCRdb stores just in-frame clones and leaves some out. V, J and clone size are those of that table, while D and trimming were read from the DNA. This sample has a few hundred thousand clones, with 84% found just once. The sample holds one count of this clone. This TCR was sampled from a person aged 70 to 85 with COVID-19, enrolled during active disease. Input material: peripheral blood.

CDR3 in amino acids: CASNLARTDTQYF. DNA of the CDR3: TGTGCCAGCAATCTAGCGCGCACAGATACGCAGTATTTT. J is TRBJ2-3 and V is TRBV2; D possibly corresponds to TRBD2 (6 bases). V lost 7 bases and J lost 1, with 9 bases in between. This CDR3 region has 13 residues. Germline lookup yields CDR1 SNHLY and CDR2 FYNNEI.